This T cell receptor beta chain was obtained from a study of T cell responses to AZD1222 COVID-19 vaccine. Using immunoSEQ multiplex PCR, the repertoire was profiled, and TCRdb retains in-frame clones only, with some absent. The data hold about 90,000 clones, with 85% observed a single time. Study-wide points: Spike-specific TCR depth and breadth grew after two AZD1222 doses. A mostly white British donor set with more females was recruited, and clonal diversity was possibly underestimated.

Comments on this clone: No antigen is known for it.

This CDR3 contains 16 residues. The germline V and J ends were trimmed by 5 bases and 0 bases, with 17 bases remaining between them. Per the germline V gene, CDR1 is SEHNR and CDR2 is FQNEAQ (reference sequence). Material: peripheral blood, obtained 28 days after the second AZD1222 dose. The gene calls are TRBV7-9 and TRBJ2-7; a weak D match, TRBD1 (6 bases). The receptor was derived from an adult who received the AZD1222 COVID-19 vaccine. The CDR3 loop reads CASSKAQTGYSYEQYF. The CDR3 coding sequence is TGTGCCAGCAGCAAAGCCCAGACAGGATACTCCTACGAGCAGTACTTC.